This TCR beta chain derives from a study of T-cell reconstitution after alpha-beta-depleted transplantation in children. This clonotype is a singleton in its sample. Unique molecular identifiers were incorporated into the prepared TCRbeta library. TCRdb processed the PCR reads anew with MiXCR; each CDR3 protein has one entry. Here the sample spans about 640,000 distinct CDR3 sequences, around a sixth being singletons. This CDR3 has 16 amino acids. Trimming removed 1 base at V and 2 bases at J, with 14 bases between. Looked up from germline, CDR1 is PRHDT and CDR2 is FYEKMQ (reference sequence). This receptor was obtained from a human donor who donated a stem cell graft to a child with acute myeloid leukemia. Specimen: PBMCs from the stem cell graft donor, collected from the stem cell graft. The J gene is TRBJ1-2, the V gene TRBV13; the D is unclear. The CDR3 DNA reads as TGTGCCAGCAGCTTAGCCCAAGAAACATTAAACTATGGCTACACCTTC. Translation gives CASSLAQETLNYGYTF.